Below are 3 T cell receptor beta chains sequenced from a single sample in a study of blood T cell repertoires in COVID-19. Method: immunoSEQ multiplex PCR; TCRdb's copy keeps in-frame clones and lacks some. The data show hundreds of thousands of clones, with around 83% seen just once and 7.5% to 9% held by the top ten. The sample comprised peripheral blood. The receptors come from a woman in her forties or fifties with acute or convalescent COVID-19.

The CDR3 DNA is TGTGCCAGCTCGGGCCCACCTGAACCGGGAACCGCTAACTATGGCTACACCTTC. Translating it yields CASSGPPEPGTANYGYTF. The J gene is TRBJ1-2, the V gene TRBV4-2; D not resolved. Germline CDR1 is LGHNA and CDR2 is YNFKEQ. V was trimmed by 8 bases and J by 0 bases, leaving 25 bases between them. This CDR3 has 18 residues.

The gene calls are TRBV5-5 and TRBJ2-7, with 11 bases aligning to TRBD2. The germline V gene has CDR1 SGHKS and CDR2 YYEKEE (reference sequence). The CDR3 extends over 15 amino acids. V lost 7 bases and J lost 4; bases outside the gene matches: 10. The CDR3 DNA sequence: TGTGCCAGCGGCCGTGGGACTAGCGGCGAATACGAGCAGTACTTC. It translates to CASGRGTSGEYEQYF. The full variable domain, completed using reference TRBV5-5 and TRBJ2-7, is DAGVTQSPTHLIKTRGQQVTLRCSPISGHKSVSWYQQVLGQGPQFIFQYYEKEERGRGNFPDRFSARQFPNYSSELNVNALLLGDSALYLCASGRGTSGEYEQYFGPGTRLTVT.

The V call is TRBV29-1, the J call TRBJ2-3, with 8 nucleotides matching TRBD1. The germline gives CDR1 SQVTM, CDR2 ANQGSEA. The CDR3 length is 14 residues. Losses at the gene ends were 5 bases for V and 4 bases for J; bases not matched to a gene: 8. The CDR3 sequence: CSVSGGDIPDTQYF. The DNA for the CDR3 is TGCAGCGTTTCAGGGGGCGATATTCCAGATACGCAGTATTTT.